The present T cell receptor beta chain was sequenced within a study of shared clonotypes between healthy human individuals. In regard to this clone: What it binds is not known.

Regarding the study as a whole: Sampling covered nothing but blood. Tissue TCR repertoires likely differ from those found in blood.

An even split of each subset's genomic DNA across several immunoSEQ plates was performed. Some clones are missing from TCRdb's copy, which holds only in-frame ones; the method was immunoSEQ multiplex PCR. The sample holds under 1,900,000 clones, approximately 98.5% seen once. Germline V CDR1 and CDR2: SGDLS, YYNGEE. The CDR3 extends over 14 amino acids. Trimming removed 0 bases from V and 5 bases from J, with 9 bases in between. This receptor was obtained from a man between 25 and 39 years old in good health. The sample comprised naive CD4+ T cells sorted from blood. The sample's subset: CD45RA+ positively selected. V is TRBV9 and J is TRBJ2-1; no reliable D call. CDR3 residues: CASSVEGANNEQFF. For the CDR3, the DNA is TGTGCCAGCAGCGTAGAGGGCGCAAACAATGAGCAGTTCTTC.